The subject of this entry is one T cell receptor beta chain. The antigen it recognizes is unknown. No base quality values were provided; no much bigger clone lies one nucleotide off. Looking up the germline V gene yields CDR1 SGHRS and CDR2 YFSETQ. The V end loses 0 bases and the J end loses 8 bases, and a stretch of 8 bases separates them. From its cysteine to its phenylalanine, the CDR3 spans 12 amino acids. Left in the record is the CDR3 DNA by itself, 36 bases read in frame from the first base. The sample is drawn from a study of metastatic and nonmetastatic thyroid tumors (dated by TCRdb to 2019 to 2021). For context, the study as a whole: For patients with malignant and with benign thyroid disease, the researchers compared repertoires between peripheral blood samples and tumor or nodule tissue samples. What the study reported, not specific to this receptor: In both blood and tumor samples, TCR beta diversity was reported to be significantly higher in malignant tumors than in benign nodules.

None of the patients had been given any treatment before thyroid surgery. Patient clinical samples collected from about 2012 to 2018 were retrospectively analysed using T-cell receptor beta sequencing. Libraries were prepared through PCR. These reads were obtained on an Illumina HiSeq 4000. High-throughput sequencing was used to profile the CDR3 region of the TCR beta-chain in every patient. The original pipeline was this. CDR3 differences across clinicopathological groups were used to build a classifier for discriminating distant-metastatic papillary thyroid cancer patients. The Shannon index was used to measure repertoire diversity, and the Morisita-Horn index was used to measure how similar tumor and blood repertoires were. The public reads were reanalyzed by TCRdb: fastp trimming at Q25, MiXCR alignment, in-frame beta chains only. TCRdb, not the authors, supplied the V and J calls. Present in this sample are around 23,000 clones, approximately 25% of which were seen just once. 15% to 25% of the sample is held by the ten biggest clonotypes.

Sequenced sample: blood. The receptor was derived from a female donor with papillary thyroid cancer or a benign thyroid nodule (not recorded which). Some clones in this sample may be carry-over from other donors' samples. The rearranged chain carries TRBV5-1 and TRBJ1-2; no D segment can be confidently identified. The nucleotide sequence reads TGCGCCAGCAGCTTGGACGGGAAGGGCTACACCTTC. Its translation is CASSLDGKGYTF.